This T cell receptor (beta chain) emerged from a study of Ad26.COV2.S vaccination and SARS-CoV-2 variants. Indicated treatment: around 19 received Ad26.COV2.S at low or high dose, single or two shots; 5 received placebo; per-sample allocation not given. The study sampled participants on day 63 after the first vaccine or placebo injection. The ends were cut back, 0 bases at V and 10 bases at J, with 7 bases in the middle. The CDR3 length is 12 residues. Germline assignment: CDR1 LNHNV and CDR2 YYDKDF (reference sequence). TCRdb keeps only in-frame clones here, not all; method: immunoSEQ multiplex PCR. The profile shows fewer than 800,000 clones, roughly nine tenths of them singletons.

The chain carries TRBV15 and TRBJ2-1, with D unclear. This sequence originates from a person aged 18-60 years who received the Ad26.COV2.S COVID-19 vaccine or a placebo. The source was peripheral blood, collected in a trial of Ad26.COV2.S vaccine versus placebo. The CDR3 coding sequence is TGTGCCACCAGCAGAGATATTGGGGAGCAGTTCTTC. This sequence encodes CATSRDIGEQFF.